The T cell receptor (beta chain) described here comes from a study of T-cell memory formation after mild COVID-19. Trimming pared 6 bases from V and 2 bases from J, leaving 12 bases between. Germline V gene lookup returns CDR1 MNHNS and CDR2 SASEGT. The CDR3 totals 14 residues. TCRalpha and TCRbeta libraries used 5'RACE with constant-segment primers and UMIs. TCRdb re-analysed the 5' RACE reads in MiXCR, keeping a single row per CDR3 protein. The top ten clones hold approximately 1.4% of a sample with about 49,000 distinct CDR3 sequences, roughly 7% of them seen once. On this clonotype itself: What it recognizes is unknown.

Study findings and constraints: Among clones contracting day 15 to 85, CD4/CD8 was balanced, whereas later expanders leaned CD4+. Certain responding clones were present in pre-infection memory, suggesting participation of cross-reactive memory.

The material sequenced was PBMCs or a T cell subset sorted from them (not recorded which). V and J are TRBV6-1 and TRBJ2-3; D is uncertain. The sequence derives from a man younger than 35 who had mild COVID-19 (a few samples of this study predate the infection). Cell type and time point are not known. The CDR3 nucleotides read TGTGCCAGCAGACTAACTAAACCCACAGATACGCAGTATTTT. Amino acid sequence: CASRLTKPTDTQYF.